This TCR beta chain was obtained from a study of vaccination effects on CD4 cells after COVID-19. Expansion of antigen-specific CD4+ T cells with viral peptide pools was carried out by the ViraFEST assay before sequencing. At the end of roughly 9 days of culture, CD4+ T cells were isolated. Participants were vaccinated with two doses of either the BNT162b2 or mRNA-1273 vaccine. As regards this clone: What it recognizes is unknown.

The repertoire was sequenced with immunoSEQ multiplex PCR; TCRdb's copy has only in-frame clones and lacks some. The sample consists of about 22,000 clones, 72% of them appearing once. The V end lost 2 bases, the J end lost 6 bases, and 11 bases lay between the germline ends. The CDR3 is made up of 13 amino acids. Germline lookup yields CDR1 MNHEY and CDR2 SVGAGI. This sequence was found in a human donor who received a COVID-19 vaccine. The chain joins TRBV6-5 to TRBJ2-7; weak D call: TRBD1 (6 bases). The material was CD4+ T cells from PBMCs cultured with HCoV-NL63 spike peptides, obtained after COVID-19 vaccination. CDR3 coding DNA: TGTGCCAGCAGTTACGGCCGGGACACCGAGCAGTACTTC. This translates into CASSYGRDTEQYF.